A single sample gave rise to the 24 T cell receptor beta chains below, sequenced in a study of OX40 agonist ivuxolimab in advanced cancers. The protocol was immunoSEQ multiplex PCR, while the TCRdb copy is restricted to in-frame clones and leaves out a portion. The sample yields about 88,000 clones, approximately 90% seen once. The source was CD4+ or CD8+ T cells sorted from blood, collected in a trial of the OX40 agonist ivuxolimab. These receptor sequences come from an adult with an advanced solid tumor such as melanoma, head and neck, liver or kidney cancer.

The chain employs TRBV25-1 and TRBJ2-2; 10 bases map to TRBD1. V dropped 4 bases and J dropped 3; count of bases not matched to a gene: 5. Germline V gene data show CDR1 as MGHDK and CDR2 as SYGVNS. The CDR3 runs to 16 residues. Here the CDR3 DNA reads TGTGCCAGCAGTGGGGGGACAGGGGTGGACACCGGGGAGCTGTTTTTT. It translates to CASSGGTGVDTGELFF.

V usage is TRBV10-3 and J usage is TRBJ2-3; 14 nucleotides line up with TRBD2. The J segment lost 4 bases and the V segment lost 2 bases, leaving 5 bases of the junction unmatched. The CDR3 loop spans 17 amino acids. Germline V gene data show CDR1 as ENHRY and CDR2 as SYGVKD. CDR3 region: CAISEATSGGASDTQYF. The CDR3 DNA follows: TGTGCCATCAGTGAGGCGACTAGCGGGGGGGCATCAGATACGCAGTATTTT.

This chain uses TRBV11-2 with TRBJ2-5, with 8 bases that match TRBD2. Germline V gene lookup returns CDR1 SGHAT and CDR2 FQNNGV. The V gene end was trimmed by 3 bases and the J gene end by 5 bases; junction bases not matched to a gene: 8. This CDR3 is built from 15 residues. CDR3 sequence reads: CASSFTAGGGETQYF. The CDR3, as DNA: TGTGCCAGCAGCTTTACGGCGGGGGGAGGGGAGACCCAGTACTTC.

The chain has TRBV19 and TRBJ2-1; weak D call: TRBD2 (6 bases). CDR1 and CDR2 from the germline V gene are LNHDA and SQIVND (reference sequence). V lost 1 base, J lost 9 bases, and 19 bases lay in between. CDR3 size: 16 residues. As DNA, the CDR3 is TGTGCCAGTAGTATAGCGGGAGCTAGGAGGACTGGTGAGCAGTTCTTC. It yields the protein CASSIAGARRTGEQFF.

Only one count was recorded for this clone. The V call is TRBV2, the J call TRBJ1-5, with D hard to call. The V and J ends lost 2 bases and 5 bases respectively, with 7 bases between them. Germline V lookup: CDR1 SNHLY, CDR2 FYNNEI. CDR3 size: 13 residues. In DNA form, the CDR3 reads TGTGCCAGCAGTGAACGCACCTATCAGCCCCAGCATTTT. It yields the protein CASSERTYQPQHF.

This clone has a single count. This chain links TRBV7-2 with TRBJ1-2; D remains unclear. Trimming took off 4 bases at V and 2 bases at J, with 5 bases between the two ends. CDR3 size: 12 residues. CDR1 is SGHTA, CDR2 FQGNSA, per germline. CDR3: CASSYENYGYTF. In DNA form, the CDR3 reads TGTGCCAGCAGCTATGAGAACTATGGCTACACCTTC.

The V gene is TRBV7-9, the J gene TRBJ2-7; TRBD1 is a possible D gene (6 bases). The CDR3 runs 13 residues. Germline-derived CDR1 and CDR2 are SEHNR and FQNEAQ (reference sequence). The V end lost 3 bases, the J end lost 3 bases, and 9 bases lay between the germline ends. CDR3 sequence: CASSLRQDYEQYF. CDR3 nucleotides: TGTGCCAGCAGCTTGAGACAGGACTACGAGCAGTACTTC.

V gene TRBV15 combines with J gene TRBJ2-3, with 10 bases lining up with TRBD2. This CDR3 contains 17 residues. Germline V CDR1 and CDR2: LNHNV, YYDKDF (reference sequence). The J segment lost 4 bases and the V segment lost 3 bases, leaving 10 bases of the junction unmatched. CDR3 nucleotide sequence: TGTGCCACCAGCAGTCCCCTGCAAGCGGGAGGGGCAGATACGCAGTATTTT. Encoded protein: CATSSPLQAGGADTQYF.

This chain joins TRBV9 and TRBJ2-6; D is unclear. The germline gives CDR1 SGDLS, CDR2 YYNGEE. The CDR3 extends over 17 amino acids. V was trimmed by 0 bases and J by 0 bases, leaving 10 bases between them. Here the CDR3 DNA reads TGTGCCAGCAGCGTAGGGTGGGTCCGCTCTGGGGCCAACGTCCTGACTTTC. Translated, it gives CASSVGWVRSGANVLTF. Full variable domain (remainder filled in from reference TRBV9 and TRBJ2-6): DSGVTQTPKHLITATGQRVTLRCSPRSGDLSVYWYQQSLDQGLQFLIQYYNGEERAKGNILERFSAQQFPDLHSELNLSSLELGDSALYFCASSVGWVRSGANVLTFGAGSRLTVL.

The chain couples TRBV5-4 to TRBJ1-5; no clear D gene. From germline, CDR1 is SGHNT and CDR2 YYREEE (reference sequence). CDR3 length: 12 amino acids. Trimming cost V 6 bases and J 7 bases, with 11 bases left between them. The CDR3 DNA reads as TGTGCCAGCACCCCTGTAGGACAGCCCCAGCATTTT. It specifies CASTPVGQPQHF.

The rearrangement uses TRBV7-2 and TRBJ1-2; 7 bases are shared with TRBD1. After removal of 2 bases from V and 1 base from J, the junction contained 1 base not matched to a gene. This CDR3 is 14 amino acids long. Germline V gene sequence: CDR1 SGHTA, CDR2 FQGNSA. The CDR3 loop is CASSLQGGNYGYTF. CDR3 DNA sequence: TGTGCCAGCAGCTTACAGGGGGGTAACTATGGCTACACCTTC.

V gene TRBV7-6 combines with J gene TRBJ2-3; 7 positions match TRBD2. CDR3 size: 16 residues. V lost 0 bases to trimming and J lost 1 base; unmatched junction nucleotides: 4. The germline V gene encodes CDR1 SGHVS and CDR2 FNYEAQ. CDR3 nucleotide sequence: TGTGCCAGCAGCTTAGCTGGCGGGAGAGGCACAGATACGCAGTATTTT. The encoded protein is CASSLAGGRGTDTQYF.

The rearrangement uses TRBV7-2 and TRBJ2-7; 9 bases line up with TRBD2. The ends lost 5 bases at V and 4 bases at J; junction bases unmatched: 9. Germline values: CDR1 SGHTA, CDR2 FQGNSA. CDR3 size: 15 residues. The CDR3 here is CASSQGLAGPYEQYF. The CDR3, as DNA: TGTGCCAGCAGCCAAGGGCTAGCGGGACCTTACGAGCAGTACTTC.

This clone was seen a few times. This chain connects TRBV28 to TRBJ1-2; weak D call: TRBD1 (6 bases). CDR1 MDHEN and CDR2 SYDVKM come from the germline V gene. The CDR3 is 14 amino acids. The germline V and J ends were trimmed by 6 bases and 7 bases, with 18 bases remaining between them. The CDR3 spells CASSLDLAGAGYTF. For the CDR3, the DNA is TGTGCCAGCAGCCTAGACCTAGCGGGGGCTGGCTACACCTTC.

The rearrangement joins TRBV9 to TRBJ2-6; D is unresolved. CDR3 length: 11 amino acids. Trimming removed 7 bases at V and 1 base at J, with 0 bases between. Germline loops: CDR1 SGDLS, CDR2 YYNGEE. CDR3 amino acids: CASSGANVLTF. CDR3 bases: TGTGCCAGCTCTGGGGCCAACGTCCTGACTTTC.

The chain couples TRBV7-4 to TRBJ2-1, with D hard to call. The CDR3 length is 14 residues. Trimming left V 5 bases short and J 8 bases short, with 16 bases between. In germline, CDR1 is SGHVT, CDR2 SQSDAQ. DNA of the CDR3: TGTGCCAGCAGCCCCGGAATGGGTGGGGATGAGCAGTTCTTC. As protein: CASSPGMGGDEQFF.

The chain is built from TRBV19 and TRBJ2-3, with 8 bases aligning to TRBD2. Germline V gene data show CDR1 as LNHDA and CDR2 as SQIVND (reference sequence). This CDR3 is built from 14 residues. V lost 5 bases to trimming and J lost 4 bases; unmatched junction nucleotides: 5. In DNA, the CDR3 is TGTGCCAGTAGTTTCGGGGGGGACGCAGATACGCAGTATTTT. This codes for CASSFGGDADTQYF.

V and J are TRBV27 and TRBJ2-5; weak D call: TRBD1 (6 bases). The V and J ends lost 5 bases and 5 bases respectively, with 9 bases between them. The CDR3 covers 12 residues. The germline CDR1 and CDR2 sequences are MNHEY and SMNVEV (reference sequence). In nucleotides, the CDR3 is TGTGCCAGCAGTGGCAGGGGTGAGACCCAGTACTTC. Translating gives CASSGRGETQYF.

V and J are TRBV11-2 and TRBJ2-1; 8 positions match TRBD2. With V trimmed by 4 bases and J by 7 bases, 6 bases remained unmatched. From germline, CDR1 is SGHAT and CDR2 FQNNGV. The CDR3 has 14 residues. CDR3 sequence: CASSSLAGWNEQFF. Written as DNA, the CDR3 is TGTGCCAGCAGCTCGTTAGCGGGATGGAATGAGCAGTTCTTC.

This CDR3 is CASSQDRGLTDTQYF. The CDR3 DNA sequence: TGCGCCAGCAGCCAAGACCGAGGCCTCACAGATACGCAGTATTTT. The V and J genes are TRBV4-3 and TRBJ2-3; D is unresolved. CDR3 size: 15 residues. The V end was cut by 0 bases, the J end by 2 bases, with 9 bases between. Germline assignment: CDR1 LGHNA and CDR2 YSLEER.

The genes are TRBV11-2 and TRBJ2-3; TRBD2 agrees at 12 bases. This CDR3 comprises 16 residues. Germline CDR1 and CDR2: SGHAT and FQNNGV. After removal of 1 base from V and 2 bases from J, the junction contained 1 base not matched to a gene. As DNA, the CDR3 is TGTGCCAGCAGCTTAGGGACTAGCGGGACCACAGATACGCAGTATTTT. It specifies CASSLGTSGTTDTQYF.

In this sample, this clone turned up a few times. The genes are TRBV6-5 and TRBJ2-3; perhaps TRBD1 as D (5 bases). The V gene's germline CDR1 is MNHEY and CDR2 SVGAGI. This CDR3 is built from 15 residues. The V end was cut by 5 bases, the J end by 6 bases, with 18 bases between. The CDR3 DNA reads as TGTGCCAGCAGTCCCGGCGACAGTCGGATGGATACGCAGTATTTT. Its translation: CASSPGDSRMDTQYF.

The chain carries TRBV5-1 and TRBJ2-7; D is unclear. The CDR3 runs 15 residues. Trimming stripped 2 bases from V and 5 bases from J, with 17 bases between. Germline assignment: CDR1 SGHRS and CDR2 YFSETQ. CDR3 sequence (DNA): TGCGCCAGCAGCTTTGAACAAGGACGGAGTAACGAGCAGTACTTC. Translation gives CASSFEQGRSNEQYF.

The CDR3 sequence: CASSQGGGLVRPQYF. CDR3 in DNA: TGTGCCAGCAGCCAAGGGGGAGGGTTAGTTCGGCCCCAGTACTTC. The gene calls are TRBV7-8 and TRBJ2-5; TRBD2 is a possible D gene (7 bases). Per germline, CDR1 SGHVS and CDR2 FQNEAQ. This CDR3 contains 15 residues. The V end was cut by 5 bases, the J end by 9 bases, with 22 bases between. Combining the CDR3 with reference TRBV7-8 and TRBJ2-5 gives the whole variable domain GAGVSQSPRYKVAKRGQDVALRCDPISGHVSLFWYQQALGQGPEFLTYFQNEAQLDKSGLPSDRFFAERPEGSVSTLKIQRTQQEDSAVYLCASSQGGGLVRPQYFGPGTRLLVL.